Below are 22 T cell receptor beta chains sequenced from a single sample in a study of blood T cell repertoires in COVID-19. Produced via immunoSEQ multiplex PCR; TCRdb's table is partial and in-frame only. The table has hundreds of thousands of clones, more than 85% seen once. Sequencing was done on a sample of peripheral blood. Receptor source: a human donor in a cohort sampled during active COVID-19.

Points on this clone: It is likely a read error, because the conserved phenylalanine at the end of the CDR3 is missing. It is unclear where the CDR3 begins or ends on the DNA, so no DNA is shown, and the CDR3 is as TCRdb lists it. V gene TRBV9 combines with J gene TRBJ2-3; the table gives TRBD2 as D, unverified against the DNA. The CDR3 has 14 residues if both end residues are counted. Germline lookup yields CDR1 SGDLS and CDR2 YYNGEE. The CDR3 loop is CASSVGSVAGLWSV.

Only one count was recorded for this clone. This chain uses TRBV10-3 with TRBJ2-3; TRBD1 aligns across 10 bases. This CDR3 is 16 amino acids long. V was pared by 2 bases and J by 3 bases, with 5 bases of the junction left unmatched. Germline V gives CDR1 ENHRY, CDR2 SYGVKD. The CDR3 coding sequence is TGTGCCATCAGTGAGAAGAGGGACAGGGGAACAGATACGCAGTATTTT. It encodes CAISEKRDRGTDTQYF.

V usage is TRBV9 and J usage is TRBJ1-6, with D possibly matching TRBD1 (5 bases). The CDR3 loop spans 15 amino acids. V lost 4 bases to trimming and J lost 8 bases, with 16 bases between them. Germline V gene data show CDR1 as SGDLS and CDR2 as YYNGEE. The CDR3 sequence: CASSRTTASDSPLHF. The CDR3 nucleotides read TGTGCCAGCAGCCGAACGACAGCCTCGGATTCACCCCTCCACTTT.

The V and J genes are TRBV30 and TRBJ2-7, with unresolved D. The germline V and J ends were trimmed by 2 bases and 3 bases, with 5 bases remaining between them. Germline V gene data show CDR1 as GTSNPN and CDR2 as SVGIG (reference sequence). The CDR3 is made up of 11 amino acids. The CDR3 sequence is CAWSSGYEQYF. The DNA for the CDR3 is TGTGCCTGGAGTTCAGGCTACGAGCAGTACTTC.

This chain connects TRBV14 to TRBJ2-7, with D possibly being TRBD2 (6 bases). V lost 0 bases, J lost 3 bases, and 9 bases lay in between. From germline, CDR1 is SGHDN and CDR2 FVKESK. This CDR3 contains 14 residues. The CDR3 sequence: CASSQEEGRYEQYF. CDR3 sequence (DNA): TGTGCCAGCAGCCAAGAGGAGGGCCGCTACGAGCAGTACTTC.

The V call is TRBV7-8, the J call TRBJ1-5; D is undetermined. The length of the CDR3 is 13 residues. CDR1 and CDR2 from the germline V gene are SGHVS and FQNEAQ. Trimming removed 2 bases at V and 2 bases at J, with 4 bases between. The CDR3 protein is CASSLSGNQPQHF. The CDR3 DNA reads TGTGCCAGCAGCTTATCTGGCAATCAGCCCCAGCATTTT. Variable domain in full (rest from reference TRBV7-8 and TRBJ1-5): GAGVSQSPRYKVAKRGQDVALRCDPISGHVSLFWYQQALGQGPEFLTYFQNEAQLDKSGLPSDRFFAERPEGSVSTLKIQRTQQEDSAVYLCASSLSGNQPQHFGDGTRLSIL.

This clone appeared a single time. The V call is TRBV27, the J call TRBJ1-1; D is possibly TRBD1 (5 bases). CDR1 and CDR2 (germline): MNHEY, SMNVEV (reference sequence). The CDR3 totals 14 residues. V was pared by 2 bases and J by 4 bases, with 11 bases between. The CDR3 sequence: CASSLRRGVTEAFF. In DNA form, the CDR3 reads TGTGCCAGCAGTTTAAGGAGGGGCGTCACTGAAGCTTTCTTT.

This chain connects TRBV7-9 to TRBJ2-7; D is perhaps TRBD2 (5 bases). The CDR3 has 13 amino acids. The V end lost 4 bases, the J end lost 2 bases, and 9 bases lay between the germline ends. Germline CDR1 and CDR2: SEHNR and FQNEAQ (reference sequence). The CDR3 here is CASSYHGTYEQYF. In DNA, the CDR3 is TGTGCCAGCAGCTACCACGGGACCTACGAGCAGTACTTC.

The J gene is TRBJ1-1, the V gene TRBV9; D is unclear. The germline V and J ends were trimmed by 5 bases and 0 bases, with 8 bases remaining between them. The V gene's germline CDR1 is SGDLS and CDR2 YYNGEE. This CDR3 has 13 amino acids. The CDR3 nucleotides are TGTGCCAGCAGGAGGGAAGTGAACACTGAAGCTTTCTTT. Translating gives CASRREVNTEAFF.

The chain combines TRBV30 with TRBJ1-1; D unresolved. Germline CDR1 GTSNPN, CDR2 SVGIG (reference sequence). The germline V and J ends were trimmed by 1 base and 2 bases, with 8 bases remaining between them. This CDR3 has 13 residues. CDR3 sequence: CAWSAAENTEAFF. In DNA form, the CDR3 reads TGTGCCTGGAGTGCCGCGGAAAACACTGAAGCTTTCTTT.

The chain couples TRBV6-6 to TRBJ2-7; 8 bases agree with TRBD1. Trimming removed 7 bases from V and 4 bases from J; junction bases left unmatched: 6. The CDR3 is 13 amino acids. Looked up from germline, CDR1 is MNHNY and CDR2 is SVGAGI (reference sequence). The CDR3 protein is CASTLDRGYEQYF. DNA of the CDR3: TGTGCCAGCACCCTCGACAGGGGATACGAGCAGTACTTC.

The gene calls are TRBV6-6 and TRBJ1-4, with 10 bases that match TRBD1. The length of the CDR3 is 16 residues. The V gene's germline CDR1 is MNHNY and CDR2 SVGAGI (reference sequence). Unmatched junction bases numbered 10, after V lost 5 bases and J lost 7 bases. In nucleotides, the CDR3 is TGTGCCAGCAGTAATAAGACAGGGGGCGCATTTGAAAAACTGTTTTTT. Translating it yields CASSNKTGGAFEKLFF.

The chain is built from TRBV7-3 and TRBJ2-3; the match to TRBD2 covers 9 bases. This CDR3 is 15 amino acids long. The V gene end was trimmed by 2 bases and the J gene end by 6 bases; junction bases not matched to a gene: 6. The V gene's germline CDR1 is SGHTA and CDR2 FQGTGA. The CDR3 bases are TGTGCCAGCAGCTTACGAGCGGGAGGATATGATACGCAGTATTTT. This translates into CASSLRAGGYDTQYF.

The chain employs TRBV6-2 or TRBV6-3 and TRBJ2-7; D might be TRBD1 (6 bases). This CDR3 has 14 residues. The germline V gene encodes CDR1 MNHEY and CDR2 SVGEGT. Trimming shortened V by 4 bases and J by 2 bases, and 12 bases separated the two germline ends. This CDR3 reads CASSSMNRAYEQYF. The CDR3 DNA sequence: TGTGCCAGCAGTTCAATGAACAGGGCCTACGAGCAGTACTTC.

The chain couples TRBV11-2 to TRBJ2-1; TRBD2 matches at 12 bases. The V gene end was trimmed by 4 bases and the J gene end by 9 bases; junction bases not matched to a gene: 10. Germline CDR1 SGHAT, CDR2 FQNNGV. The CDR3 runs to 16 residues. The CDR3 reads CASSSRTSGVGGEQFF. The CDR3 bases are TGTGCCAGCAGCTCCCGGACTAGCGGGGTCGGGGGTGAGCAGTTCTTC. Complete variable domain (other parts from reference TRBV11-2 and TRBJ2-1): EAGVAQSPRYKIIEKRQSVAFWCNPISGHATLYWYQQILGQGPKLLIQFQNNGVVDDSQLPKDRFSAERLKGVDSTLKIQPAKLEDSAVYLCASSSRTSGVGGEQFFGPGTRLTVL.

This clone has only one observation. The genes are TRBV5-1 and TRBJ2-7, with TRBD2 as a possible D gene (5 bases). The germline V and J ends were trimmed by 4 bases and 6 bases, with 26 bases remaining between them. Germline V CDR1 and CDR2: SGHRS, YFSETQ. The CDR3 runs to 17 residues. Here the CDR3 DNA reads TGCGCCAGCAGCCGGACCGGGTCTTTCCCCACAGAGGGCGAGCAGTACTTC. This encodes CASSRTGSFPTEGEQYF.

This chain connects TRBV7-9 to TRBJ2-3; D is possibly TRBD1 (5 bases). The germline V and J ends were trimmed by 1 base and 2 bases, with 10 bases remaining between them. This CDR3 comprises 15 residues. Germline assignment: CDR1 SEHNR and CDR2 FQNEAQ (reference sequence). As DNA, the CDR3 is TGTGCCAGCAGCTTAGGGGGCTTAGCCACAGATACGCAGTATTTT. This sequence encodes CASSLGGLATDTQYF.

The chain joins TRBV5-1 to TRBJ2-3; D gene ambiguous. V lost 4 bases and J lost 7, with 16 bases in between. This CDR3 is 14 amino acids long. CDR1 is SGHRS and CDR2 is YFSETQ in the germline V gene. CDR3 residues: CASSPSVEAYTQYF. The CDR3 region has the DNA TGCGCCAGCAGCCCTTCGGTTGAGGCCTATACGCAGTATTTT.

The chain combines TRBV11-2 with TRBJ2-7, with D possibly TRBD1 on 6 matching bases. Trimming left V 0 bases short and J 6 bases short, with 6 bases between. The CDR3 has 12 residues. The germline CDR1 and CDR2 sequences are SGHAT and FQNNGV. The chain's CDR3 is CASSLDRGEQYF. The DNA of the CDR3 is TGTGCCAGCAGCTTAGACAGGGGCGAGCAGTACTTC.

The rearrangement joins TRBV5-1 to TRBJ1-1; TRBD1 might be the D (6 bases). V shed 1 base and J shed 6 bases, with 10 bases lying between them. Germline V gene lookup returns CDR1 SGHRS and CDR2 YFSETQ. The CDR3 consists of 13 residues. For the CDR3, the DNA is TGCGCCAGCAGCTTGACAGGGATATCTGAAGCTTTCTTT. Amino acid sequence: CASSLTGISEAFF.

The chain has TRBV19 and TRBJ2-1; 10 nucleotides align to TRBD1. V lost 4 bases to trimming and J lost 4 bases; unmatched junction nucleotides: 4. The CDR3 sequence is 15 residues long. The germline CDR1 and CDR2 sequences are LNHDA and SQIVND (reference sequence). DNA of the CDR3: TGTGCCAGTAGTACGACAGGGGGCGCATACAATGAGCAGTTCTTC. This codes for CASSTTGGAYNEQFF.

The V call is TRBV3-1 (or the pseudogene TRBV3-2), the J call TRBJ2-7, with TRBD2 identical over 9 bases. Germline V CDR1 and CDR2: LGHDT, YNNKEL (reference sequence). This CDR3 region has 15 residues. Trimming took 4 bases from V and 3 from J; bases not matched to a gene: 7. CDR3 residues: CASSRMGTSFYEQYF. The CDR3 coding sequence is TGTGCCAGCAGCCGGATGGGGACTAGCTTCTACGAGCAGTACTTC.